This T cell receptor (beta chain) was sequenced during a study of blood T cell repertoires in COVID-19. Study-level information: The United States, Italy and Spain were the sources of the acute and convalescent COVID-19 samples.

Sequencing used immunoSEQ multiplex PCR; TCRdb keeps in-frame clones, though not all of them. The profile shows around 130,000 clones, approximately 84% of them singletons. V lost 3 bases to trimming and J lost 5 bases, with 16 bases between them. Germline CDR1 is MNHEY and CDR2 is SVGEGT. The CDR3 contains 15 residues. No more than 2 weeks before study entry, exposed participants had met a case of COVID-19. This receptor was obtained from a woman in her late teens or twenties who had been exposed to COVID-19. The V gene is TRBV6-2 or TRBV6-3, the J gene TRBJ1-2; D remains ambiguous. Sequenced input: PBMCs or T cells enriched from blood (not recorded which). CDR3 nucleotide sequence: TGTGCCAGCAGTTATTGGAGGGAAACCTATTATGGCTACACCTTC. Translating gives CASSYWRETYYGYTF.